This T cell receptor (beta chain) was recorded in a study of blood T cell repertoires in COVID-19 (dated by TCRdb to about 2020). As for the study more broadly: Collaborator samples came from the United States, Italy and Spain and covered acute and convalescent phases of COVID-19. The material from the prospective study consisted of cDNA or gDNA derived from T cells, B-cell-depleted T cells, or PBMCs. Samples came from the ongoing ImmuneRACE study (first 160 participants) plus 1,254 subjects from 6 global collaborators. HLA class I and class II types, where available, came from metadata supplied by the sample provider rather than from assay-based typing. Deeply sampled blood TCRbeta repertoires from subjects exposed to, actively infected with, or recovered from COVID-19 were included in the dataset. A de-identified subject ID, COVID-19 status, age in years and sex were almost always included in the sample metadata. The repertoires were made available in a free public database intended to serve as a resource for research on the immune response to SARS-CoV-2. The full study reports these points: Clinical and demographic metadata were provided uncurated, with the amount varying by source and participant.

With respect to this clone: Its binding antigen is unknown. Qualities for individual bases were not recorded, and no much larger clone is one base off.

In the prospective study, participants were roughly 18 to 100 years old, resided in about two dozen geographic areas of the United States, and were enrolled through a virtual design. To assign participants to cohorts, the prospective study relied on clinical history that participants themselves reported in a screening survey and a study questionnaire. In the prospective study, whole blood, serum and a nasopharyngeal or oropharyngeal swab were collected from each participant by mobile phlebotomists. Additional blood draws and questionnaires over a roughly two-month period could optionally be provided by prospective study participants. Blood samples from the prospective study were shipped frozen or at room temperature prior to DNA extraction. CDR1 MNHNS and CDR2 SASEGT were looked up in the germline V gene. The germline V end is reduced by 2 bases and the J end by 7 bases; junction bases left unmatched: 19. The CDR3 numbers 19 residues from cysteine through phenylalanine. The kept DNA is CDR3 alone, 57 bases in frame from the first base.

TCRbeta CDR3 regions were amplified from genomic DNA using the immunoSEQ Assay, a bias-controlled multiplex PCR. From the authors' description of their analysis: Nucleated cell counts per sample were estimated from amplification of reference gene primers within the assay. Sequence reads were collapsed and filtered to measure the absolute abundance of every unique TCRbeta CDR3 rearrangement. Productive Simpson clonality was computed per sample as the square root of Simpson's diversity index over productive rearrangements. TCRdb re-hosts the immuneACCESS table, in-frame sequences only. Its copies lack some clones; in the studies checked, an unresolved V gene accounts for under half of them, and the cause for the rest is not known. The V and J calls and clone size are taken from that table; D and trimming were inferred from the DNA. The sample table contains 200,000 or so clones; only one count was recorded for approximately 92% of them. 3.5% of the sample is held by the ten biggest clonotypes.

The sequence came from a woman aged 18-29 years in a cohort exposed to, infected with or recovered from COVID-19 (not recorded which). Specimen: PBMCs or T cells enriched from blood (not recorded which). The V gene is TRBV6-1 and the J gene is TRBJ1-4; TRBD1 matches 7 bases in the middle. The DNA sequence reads TGTGCCAGCAGTGAAACATTAGGGACGTTTAGCGGGGACAGTGAAAAACTGTTTTTT. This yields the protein CASSETLGTFSGDSEKLFF.